The rows below give T cell receptor beta chains drawn from one sample of a study of cytomegalovirus exposure and HLA in healthy donors. Libraries were prepared by immunoSEQ multiplex PCR; TCRdb keeps only in-frame clonotypes and omits some of them. The sample records hundreds of thousands of clones, around 90% being singletons. Material: PBMCs. The receptors come from a woman under 30 in good health and CMV-seropositive. The CDR3 runs from the conserved cysteine through the conserved F or W. D genes are given only for firm matches.

CDR3 protein: CASSAFRAGEPYEQYF; CDR3 DNA: TGTGCCAGCAGCGCCTTTCGAGCGGGAGAACCCTACGAGCAGTACTTC; D gene: TRBD2; J gene: TRBJ2-7; V gene: TRBV28
CDR3 protein: CASSLRGNTGELFF; CDR3 DNA: TGTGCCAGCAGTTTAAGGGGGAACACCGGGGAGCTGTTTTTT; D gene: .; J gene: TRBJ2-2; V gene: TRBV27
CDR3 protein: CASSRSGGWDTEAFF; CDR3 DNA: TGTGCCAGCAGCCGGTCAGGGGGCTGGGACACTGAAGCTTTCTTT; D gene: TRBD1; J gene: TRBJ1-1; V gene: TRBV9
CDR3 protein: CASSLGAGGRAQPQHF; CDR3 DNA: TGTGCCAGCAGCTTAGGTGCGGGGGGCAGGGCACAGCCCCAGCATTTT; D gene: .; J gene: TRBJ1-5; V gene: TRBV7-2
CDR3 protein: CAWSVVRTGTGFYTF; CDR3 DNA: TGTGCCTGGAGTGTAGTCCGTACCGGGACAGGATTCTACACCTTC; D gene: TRBD1; J gene: TRBJ1-2; V gene: TRBV30
CDR3 protein: CASSPRTSGLYNEQFF; CDR3 DNA: TGCGCCAGCAGCCCCAGGACTAGCGGGTTGTACAATGAGCAGTTCTTC; D gene: TRBD2; J gene: TRBJ2-1; V gene: TRBV4-1
CDR3 protein: CASSGAGQETQYF; CDR3 DNA: TGTGCCAGCAGTGGTGCAGGGCAAGAGACCCAGTACTTC; D gene: .; J gene: TRBJ2-5; V gene: TRBV2
CDR3 protein: CASSLFHTGDYGYTF; CDR3 DNA: TGCGCCAGCAGCTTGTTTCATACAGGGGACTATGGCTACACCTTC; D gene: TRBD1; J gene: TRBJ1-2; V gene: TRBV5-1
CDR3 protein: CASSLYSGSTDTQYF; CDR3 DNA: TGTGCCAGCAGCTTGTATTCGGGGTCCACAGATACGCAGTATTTT; D gene: .; J gene: TRBJ2-3; V gene: TRBV7-3
CDR3 protein: CASSPGLAGLLLNEQFF; CDR3 DNA: TGTGCCAGCAGCCCAGGACTAGCGGGATTGCTTCTAAATGAGCAGTTCTTC; D gene: TRBD2; J gene: TRBJ2-1; V gene: TRBV5-6
CDR3 protein: CASSLGVLYEQYF; CDR3 DNA: TGCGCCAGCAGCTTGGGAGTCCTCTACGAGCAGTACTTC; D gene: .; J gene: TRBJ2-7; V gene: TRBV5-1
CDR3 protein: CASTDRTGSEAFF; CDR3 DNA: TGCGCCAGCACCGACCGAACAGGGTCGGAAGCTTTCTTT; D gene: .; J gene: TRBJ1-1; V gene: TRBV10-2
CDR3 protein: CASSPGQGANYGYTF; CDR3 DNA: TGTGCCAGCAGTCCCGGACAGGGGGCTAACTATGGCTACACCTTC; D gene: TRBD1; J gene: TRBJ1-2; V gene: TRBV27
CDR3 protein: CASSLSLAGVRGEQFF; CDR3 DNA: TGTGCCAGCAGTTTATCCCTAGCGGGAGTGCGTGGTGAGCAGTTCTTC; D gene: TRBD2; J gene: TRBJ2-1; V gene: TRBV28
CDR3 protein: CASSGQVSYEQYF; CDR3 DNA: TGTGCCAGCAGTGGACAGGTATCCTACGAGCAGTACTTC; D gene: TRBD1; J gene: TRBJ2-7; V gene: TRBV28
CDR3 protein: CASREVNRQTGGHYGYTF; CDR3 DNA: TGTGCCAGCAGAGAGGTGAACAGGCAAACAGGGGGACACTATGGCTACACCTTC; D gene: TRBD1; J gene: TRBJ1-2; V gene: TRBV28
CDR3 protein: CASSVDGIENIQYF; CDR3 DNA: TGTGCCAGCAGCGTAGACGGGATAGAAAACATTCAGTACTTC; D gene: .; J gene: TRBJ2-4; V gene: TRBV9
CDR3 protein: CASSYSSASNTEAFF; CDR3 DNA: TGTGCCAGCAGTTACTCCAGCGCCTCGAACACTGAAGCTTTCTTT; D gene: .; J gene: TRBJ1-1; V gene: TRBV6-5
CDR3 protein: CATSRDSQTDTQYF; CDR3 DNA: TGTGCCACCAGCAGAGATTCCCAAACAGATACGCAGTATTTT; D gene: .; J gene: TRBJ2-3; V gene: TRBV15
CDR3 protein: CASSVVGPGNTGELFF; CDR3 DNA: TGTGCCAGCAGCGTAGTGGGGCCGGGGAACACCGGGGAGCTGTTTTTT; D gene: .; J gene: TRBJ2-2; V gene: TRBV9
CDR3 protein: CASSLRFRTMNTEAFF; CDR3 DNA: TGCGCCAGCAGCTTGCGTTTCAGGACTATGAACACTGAAGCTTTCTTT; D gene: .; J gene: TRBJ1-1; V gene: TRBV5-1
CDR3 protein: CASSYGQDEQYF; CDR3 DNA: TGTGCCAGCAGTTACGGACAGGACGAGCAGTACTTC; D gene: TRBD1; J gene: TRBJ2-7; V gene: TRBV28
CDR3 protein: CASSPWTGGTSSGNTIYF; CDR3 DNA: TGTGCCAGCTCACCCTGGACAGGGGGAACTTCGTCTGGAAACACCATATATTTT; D gene: TRBD1; J gene: TRBJ1-3; V gene: TRBV18
CDR3 protein: CASSPNRAGGYEQYF; CDR3 DNA: TGTGCCAGCAGCCCAAACAGGGCGGGCGGCTACGAGCAGTACTTC; D gene: .; J gene: TRBJ2-7; V gene: TRBV9
CDR3 protein: CASSLPGEGPETQYF; CDR3 DNA: TGCGCCAGCAGCTTGCCGGGAGAAGGGCCCGAGACCCAGTACTTC; D gene: .; J gene: TRBJ2-5; V gene: TRBV5-1
CDR3 protein: CASSESNRGTGELFF; CDR3 DNA: TGCGCCAGCAGTGAGTCGAACAGGGGGACCGGGGAGCTGTTTTTT; D gene: TRBD1; J gene: TRBJ2-2; V gene: TRBV10-1
CDR3 protein: CASSLRTGDVLYSGNTIYF; CDR3 DNA: TGTGCCAGCAGCCTGAGGACAGGGGATGTTCTCTACTCTGGAAACACCATATATTTT; D gene: TRBD1; J gene: TRBJ1-3; V gene: TRBV7-8
CDR3 protein: CASSRSSGTGRRYGYTF; CDR3 DNA: TGTGCCAGCAGTCGTTCATCCGGGACAGGGAGGAGATATGGCTACACCTTC; D gene: TRBD1; J gene: TRBJ1-2; V gene: TRBV28
CDR3 protein: CASRGGVNTEAFF; CDR3 DNA: TGTGCCAGCAGGGGCGGGGTGAACACTGAAGCTTTCTTT; D gene: .; J gene: TRBJ1-1; V gene: TRBV5-4
CDR3 protein: CASSPGGTGNTEAFF; CDR3 DNA: TGTGCCAGCAGCCCTGGGGGGACGGGGAACACTGAAGCTTTCTTT; D gene: .; J gene: TRBJ1-1; V gene: TRBV5-4
CDR3 protein: CASHRVMNTEAFF; CDR3 DNA: TGTGCCAGCCACAGGGTAATGAACACTGAAGCTTTCTTT; D gene: .; J gene: TRBJ1-1; V gene: TRBV18
CDR3 protein: CASSYWGGDGYTF; CDR3 DNA: TGTGCCAGCAGTTACTGGGGGGGAGATGGCTACACCTTC; D gene: .; J gene: TRBJ1-2; V gene: TRBV6-5